This T cell receptor beta chain was identified during a study of vaccination and CD4 T cells after COVID-19. The CDR3 is 14 residues long. The germline gives CDR1 SEHNR, CDR2 FQNEAQ (reference sequence). V dropped 6 bases and J dropped 5 bases, with 16 bases sitting between them. This sample's treatment: approximately 9-day PBMC culture with coronavirus spike peptide pools or control peptides (ViraFEST assay). Positive PCR dates spanned March to December 2020, predating US Alpha, Beta and Delta variants. Researchers used the Oncomine TCR Beta short-read assay to sequence DNA from cultured CD4+ T cells. TCRdb re-analysed the PCR reads in MiXCR, keeping a single row per CDR3 protein. The sample records fewer than 5,500 distinct CDR3 sequences, 35% to 50% being singletons. This clonotype ranks as medium-sized. What it binds is not known.

The TCR originated in a human donor who had recovered from COVID-19. The chain is built from TRBV7-9 and TRBJ2-5, with D possibly being TRBD1 or TRBD2 (5 bases each). Sequencing used CD4+ T cells from blood, cultured in vitro. DNA of the CDR3: TGTGCCAGCAGACAAACCGGGGCACGGGAGACCCAGTACTTC. This encodes CASRQTGARETQYF.